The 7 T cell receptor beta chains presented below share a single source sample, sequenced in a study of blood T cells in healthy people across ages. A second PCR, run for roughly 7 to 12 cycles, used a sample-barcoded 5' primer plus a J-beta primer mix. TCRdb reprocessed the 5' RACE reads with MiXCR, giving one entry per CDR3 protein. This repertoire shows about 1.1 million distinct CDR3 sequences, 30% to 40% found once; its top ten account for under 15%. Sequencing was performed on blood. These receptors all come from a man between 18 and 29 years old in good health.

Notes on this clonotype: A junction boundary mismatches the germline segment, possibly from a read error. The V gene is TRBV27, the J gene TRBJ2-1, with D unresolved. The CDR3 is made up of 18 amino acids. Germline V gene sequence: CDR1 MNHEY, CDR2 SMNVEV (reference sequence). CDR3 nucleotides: TGTGCCAGCAGTTTGAGTCTGAACTGGCTAAGCTCCTACAATAAGCAGTTCTTC. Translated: CASSLSLNWLSSYNKQFF.

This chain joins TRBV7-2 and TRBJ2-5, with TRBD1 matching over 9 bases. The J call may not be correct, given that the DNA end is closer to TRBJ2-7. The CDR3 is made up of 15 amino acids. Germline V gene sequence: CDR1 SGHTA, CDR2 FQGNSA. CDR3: CASSFGQGMSYEQYF. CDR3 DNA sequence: TGTGCCAGCAGCTTCGGACAGGGGATGTCCTACGAGCAGTACTTC.

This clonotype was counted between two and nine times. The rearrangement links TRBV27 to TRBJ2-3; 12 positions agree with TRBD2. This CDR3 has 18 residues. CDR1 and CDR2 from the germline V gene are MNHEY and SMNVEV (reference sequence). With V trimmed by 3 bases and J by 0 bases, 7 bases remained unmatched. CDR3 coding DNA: TGTGCCAGCAGTTTCTCACCCGGACTAGCGGGGAGCACAGATACGCAGTATTTT. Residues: CASSFSPGLAGSTDTQYF.

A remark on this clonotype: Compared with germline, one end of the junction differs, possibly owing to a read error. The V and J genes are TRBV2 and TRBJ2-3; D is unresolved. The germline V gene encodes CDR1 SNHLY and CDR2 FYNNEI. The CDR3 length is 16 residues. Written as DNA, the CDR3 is TGTGCCAACAGTGAAATCGGTCTAACCGGCACAGATACGCAGTATTTT. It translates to CANSEIGLTGTDTQYF.

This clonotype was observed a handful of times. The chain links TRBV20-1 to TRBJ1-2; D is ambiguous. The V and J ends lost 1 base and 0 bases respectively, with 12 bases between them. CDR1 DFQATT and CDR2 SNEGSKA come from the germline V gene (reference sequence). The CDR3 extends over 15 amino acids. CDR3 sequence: CSARGAQTSNYGYTF. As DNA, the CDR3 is TGCAGTGCTAGAGGGGCACAGACCTCTAACTATGGCTACACCTTC.

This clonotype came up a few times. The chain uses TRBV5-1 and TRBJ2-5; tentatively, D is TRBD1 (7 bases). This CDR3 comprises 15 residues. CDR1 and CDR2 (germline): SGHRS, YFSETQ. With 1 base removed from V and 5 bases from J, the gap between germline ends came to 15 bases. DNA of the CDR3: TGCGCCAGCAGCTTGAGCAGGGGGGTTCGGGAGACCCAGTACTTC. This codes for CASSLSRGVRETQYF.

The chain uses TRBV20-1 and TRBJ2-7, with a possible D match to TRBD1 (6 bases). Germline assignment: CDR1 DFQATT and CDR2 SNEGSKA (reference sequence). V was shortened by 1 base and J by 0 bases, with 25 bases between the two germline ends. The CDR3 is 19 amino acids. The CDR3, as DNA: TGCAGTGCTAGAGCCTTTGTACAGGGCCCTTTTGATGGCTCCTACGAGCAGTACTTC. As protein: CSARAFVQGPFDGSYEQYF.